This T cell receptor (beta chain) was documented in a study of cytomegalovirus exposure and HLA in healthy donors. The ends lost 2 bases at V and 3 bases at J; junction bases unmatched: 5. This CDR3 region has 15 residues. Germline V gene data show CDR1 as MNHEY and CDR2 as SMNVEV (reference sequence). The data were produced by immunoSEQ multiplex PCR, yet TCRdb's version contains in-frame clones alone and is incomplete. The table lists 200,000 to 300,000 clones, 90% of them singletons. Sequenced material: PBMCs. The receptor comes from a woman aged 25 to 39 in good health and CMV-seronegative. The rearrangement uses TRBV27 and TRBJ2-7; TRBD2 matches 9 bases. In DNA, the CDR3 is TGTGCCAGCAGTTTAGGTAGCGGGAGTGTCTACGAGCAGTACTTC. Translated: CASSLGSGSVYEQYF.